This entry describes one TCR beta chain. This clonotype has a single count. The antigen this receptor binds is unknown. Base qualities are not provided; no much larger clone lies one nucleotide away. CDR1 is given as SGHRS and CDR2 as YFSETQ, both from the germline V gene. The CDR3 numbers 15 residues from cysteine through phenylalanine. This entry keeps only the CDR3 DNA: 45 bases, framed from base 1. Library preparation employed 5' RACE. This sample was sequenced with an Illumina HiSeq 2500. A second PCR of 7 to 11 cycles was performed with a sample-barcoded 5' primer and a J-beta primer mix. A template-switch 5' adaptor carrying 12 random nucleotides introduced a unique molecular identifier onto each TCR beta cDNA molecule. Each sample yielded at least 2.5 million CDR3-containing paired-end reads. First-strand cDNA was synthesized from all RNA with the Mint cDNA synthesis kit, primed by a TRBC-specific oligonucleotide. Following uracil-DNA glycosylase treatment, a first 18-cycle PCR with universal primers M1SS and BC2_uni_R was performed on all cDNA. In the source study's methods: For normalization, 1 million high-quality reads were randomly selected from each sample, with every read carrying a distinct molecular identifier. Reads with shared molecular identifiers were discarded instead of being binned into consensus sequences. MiTCR, run with a Q25 quality threshold and the strictest error-elimination algorithm, handled CDR3 identification, clonotype clustering and error correction. A nonparametric unseen species model with Euler transformation was used to estimate a lower bound on total TCR beta diversity. TCRdb reran the public reads through fastp at Q25 and MiXCR, keeping productive beta chains. Merged by CDR3 protein, the rows form single entries marked with the most common genes and DNA. These V and J calls originate from TCRdb's pipeline instead of the authors' own analysis. The sample has 1.5 million or so distinct CDR3 sequences on record, around 42% of them singletons. Of the sample, less than 8% is held by the ten largest clones.

The donors were roughly 40 Caucasian individuals from Russia, aged 6 to 90 years, who were systemically healthy. Each donor gave approximately 9.3 milliliters of peripheral blood, collected into EDTA-treated Vacutainer tubes. Ficoll-Paque density-gradient centrifugation was used to isolate PBMCs, with at least 7 million obtained per sample. Total RNA, at least 5 micrograms per sample, was extracted from PBMCs with Trizol reagent. Naive CD45RAhigh/CD27high T cell percentages were measured by flow cytometry on a PBMC aliquot from every donor. The data stem from a study of blood T cells in healthy people across ages (dated by TCRdb to the mid-2010s). Turning to the overall study: In model experiments, template switching captured roughly one uniquely barcoded TCR beta cDNA molecule for every two T cells. For two donors (one aged 18 to 30 and one aged 80 or older), the study analyzed two additional independent replicas of 1 million unique cDNA reads from the same blood draw. Donors of different ages were randomly distributed across sequencing lanes to avoid experimental bias. The study measured age-related changes in TCR beta repertoire diversity using deep sequencing normalized with unique cDNA molecular identifiers. The donors were divided into four age groups: young (average approximately 15 years), middle-aged (around 37), aged (approximately 64) and long-lived (82).

Paper-wide results and their limitations: Since profiling was done on bulk unsorted PBMCs, naive and antigen-experienced compartments could not be conclusively compared. As age increased, observed TCR beta diversity per million T cells dropped in a roughly linear way, and a significant reduction was already evident by age roughly 36. A strong correlation was found between observed TCR beta diversity and the percentage of naive T cells measured by flow cytometry. Total diversity estimates from one million sequenced T cells were considered lower bounds and underestimates. Compared with the aged group, more naive CD4+ T cells, fewer expanded clones and increased TCR diversity were shown by the long-lived group, suggesting age selection. Because the CMV infection status of the donors was unknown, age-related changes in expanded clonotypes may potentially have been confounded.

Here the chain combines TRBV5-1 and TRBJ2-5, with the D gene call left open. The J call may be in error: the DNA end matches TRBJ2-7 better. Source material: blood. This TCR came from a woman aged 18 to 35 in good health. The DNA sequence is given as TGCGCCAGCAGCTTGGCCGGGCTAGTCCTCAACGAGCAGTACTTC. This translates into CASSLAGLVLNEQYF.